The table lists the clone carrying this T cell receptor (beta chain) with a few counts. Its antigen is unidentified. The entry originates in a study of human T cells and chemical hapten exposure. Study context: Slight volume differences across pooled libraries mainly accounted for varying per-sample TCR yields.

General study results and limits: With patch test score, the counts of PT1 expanded TCRs showed a positive correlation.

Sample time point: pre-sensitization, week 0. The treatment: therapeutic diphenylcyclopropenone sensitization with weekly scalp DPC. Staff drew blood before applying each patch test. CDR1 and CDR2 (germline): SGHTA, FQGNSA. Trimming removed 3 bases from V and 3 bases from J, with 24 bases in between. The CDR3 spans 19 residues. Unique molecular identifiers were attached to individual cDNA molecules during library preparation. TCRdb independently ran MiXCR on the RACE reads; one entry per CDR3 protein. The table has around 110,000 distinct CDR3 sequences, roughly 12% seen once. This specimen consisted of whole blood, obtained in connection with sensitization to the hapten diphenylcyclopropenone (DPC). This TCR was sampled from a woman aged 50 to 60 with alopecia areata. Some clones in this sample may be carry-over from other donors' samples. The J gene is TRBJ1-3, the V gene TRBV7-2, with a weak D call TRBD1 (6 bases). Written as DNA, the CDR3 is TGTGCCAGCAGCTTGATGGGACACGGGATCGGAAATGGTGGAAACACCATATATTTT. The encoded protein is CASSLMGHGIGNGGNTIYF.